Shown below are 21 T cell receptor beta chains from a single sample sequenced in a study of T cells in Graves' hyperthyroidism and ophthalmopathy. RNA transcripts served as the template for amplifying TCR beta CDR3 regions. RT-PCR in the first round (using the HTBI primer set) targeted the TCR CDR3. TCRdb processed the multiplex PCR reads anew with MiXCR; each CDR3 protein has one entry. The table records about 400,000 distinct CDR3 sequences, approximately 16% of them present only once. Sequences were obtained from blood. All receptors come from an older woman with Graves' ophthalmopathy.

The table lists this clonotype with many counts. The rearrangement uses TRBV18 and TRBJ2-7; 8 bases are a match to TRBD1. Germline assignment: CDR1 KGHSH and CDR2 LQKENI. The CDR3 has 14 amino acids. V dropped 1 base and J dropped 7; count of bases not matched to a gene: 6. CDR3 DNA: TGTGCCAGCTCACCACTGCAGGGGGCTGAGGAGCAGTACTTC. Encoded protein: CASSPLQGAEEQYF.

The rearrangement joins TRBV5-1 to TRBJ1-5, with D hard to call. The V and J ends lost 0 bases and 4 bases respectively, with 8 bases between them. Germline CDR1 SGHRS, CDR2 YFSETQ. The CDR3 totals 14 residues. CDR3 in amino acids: CASSLGTENQPQHF. The CDR3 region has the DNA TGCGCCAGCAGCTTGGGGACGGAGAATCAGCCCCAGCATTTT. Looking up the rest from reference TRBV5-1 and TRBJ1-5 gives the full variable domain: KAGVTQTPRYLIKTRGQQVTLSCSPISGHRSVSWYQQTPGQGLQFLFEYFSETQRNKGNFPGRFSGRQFSNSRSEMNVSTLELGDSALYLCASSLGTENQPQHFGDGTRLSIL.

In its sample, this clonotype was seen a few times. The chain has TRBV5-1 and TRBJ1-6, with 8 bases aligning to TRBD1. Germline V gene sequence: CDR1 SGHRS, CDR2 YFSETQ. V gave up 3 bases and J gave up 8 bases; unmatched junction bases: 10. This CDR3 comprises 16 residues. CDR3 DNA sequence: TGCGCCAGCAGCTCTGGGGACGGACAGGGCCATTCACCCCTCCACTTT. Its protein product is CASSSGDGQGHSPLHF.

This clonotype was counted many times. The chain is built from TRBV28 and TRBJ1-5; D remains ambiguous. The CDR3 consists of 15 residues. Germline CDR1 and CDR2: MDHEN and SYDVKM. The V end lost 3 bases, the J end lost 2 bases, and 11 bases lay between the germline ends. Here the CDR3 reads CASSFGGSGNQPQHF. CDR3 sequence (DNA): TGTGCCAGCAGTTTTGGCGGCAGTGGCAATCAGCCCCAGCATTTT.

In nucleotides, the CDR3 is TGTGCCAGCAGCACTCTAGCGGCCCCAAAGACCCAGTACTTC. This codes for CASSTLAAPKTQYF. V usage is TRBV6-1 and J usage is TRBJ2-5; 7 positions match TRBD2. This CDR3 is built from 14 residues. The V gene's germline CDR1 is MNHNS and CDR2 SASEGT. V trimming: 6 bases; J trimming: 6 bases; junction bases outside the gene matches: 10.

A remark on this clonotype: This may be a read error, as it is one base from a much larger clone. The chain has TRBV20-1 and TRBJ1-5; maybe TRBD1 (6 bases). The CDR3 has 16 amino acids. Germline assignment: CDR1 DFQATT and CDR2 SNEGSKA (reference sequence). CDR3 residues: CSARTERGTSNQPRHF. Written as DNA, the CDR3 is TGCAGTGCTAGAACGGAGAGGGGGACGAGCAATCAGCCCCGGCATTTT.

There are many counts of this clonotype. The chain joins TRBV12-3 or TRBV12-4 to TRBJ2-1; 15 nucleotides line up with TRBD2. CDR3 length: 15 residues. V lost 6 bases, J lost 4 bases, and 1 base stayed unmatched. The CDR3 DNA sequence: TGTGCCAGCAGGGGACTAGCGGGAGGATACAATGAGCAGTTCTTC. It is translated as CASRGLAGGYNEQFF.

This clonotype was detected only a few times. The chain has TRBV10-3 and TRBJ2-3; D ambiguous. V gave up 0 bases and J gave up 7 bases, with 5 bases separating them. There are 12 residues in the CDR3. CDR1 is ENHRY and CDR2 is SYGVKD in the germline V gene. The CDR3 DNA reads TGTGCCATCAGTGAGTCGAGTAATACGCAGTATTTT. This codes for CAISESSNTQYF.

This clonotype was counted many times. V and J are TRBV20-1 and TRBJ2-5, with 7 bases aligning to TRBD2. CDR1 DFQATT and CDR2 SNEGSKA come from the germline V gene (reference sequence). Trimming took 2 bases from V and 5 from J; bases not matched to a gene: 5. This CDR3 is 13 amino acids long. The CDR3 bases are TGCAGTGCTAGAAGCCAGGGAGGGGAGACCCAGTACTTC. As protein: CSARSQGGETQYF.

In its sample, this clonotype was seen many times. This chain links TRBV20-1 with TRBJ2-7; 9 bases line up with TRBD2. Germline CDR1 and CDR2: DFQATT and SNEGSKA (reference sequence). The CDR3 is 17 amino acids. V was pared by 6 bases and J by 2 bases, with 17 bases of the junction left unmatched. The CDR3 is CSATTRAPTSGTYEQYF. The CDR3 DNA reads as TGCAGTGCCACGACAAGGGCCCCGACTAGCGGAACCTACGAGCAGTACTTC.

This clonotype was counted ten times or more. The chain couples TRBV7-3 to TRBJ2-2; D is undetermined. The CDR3 is made up of 14 amino acids. Trimming stripped 2 bases from V and 6 bases from J, with 10 bases between. CDR1 SGHTA and CDR2 FQGTGA come from the germline V gene. In nucleotides, the CDR3 is TGTGCCAGCAGCTTATCAGCAGGCTCCGGGGAGCTGTTTTTT. This codes for CASSLSAGSGELFF.

Remarks on this clonotype: Without the conserved terminal phenylalanine or tryptophan, this CDR3 likely stems from a read error. CDR3 DNA: TGTGCCAGCAGCCGGAGTAACTATGGCTACACCCTC. It yields the protein CASSRSNYGYTL. The rearrangement joins TRBV28 to TRBJ1-2; D unresolved. Germline CDR1 is MDHEN and CDR2 is SYDVKM. The CDR3 extends over 12 amino acids. V lost 6 bases and J 1 base, leaving 6 bases between the germline ends.

This clonotype has ten or more counts. J is TRBJ2-1 and V is TRBV5-1, with a possible D match to TRBD2 (5 bases). The CDR3 has 13 residues. Trimming left V 5 bases short and J 3 bases short, with 9 bases between. The germline V gene has CDR1 SGHRS and CDR2 YFSETQ. The CDR3 DNA reads as TGCGCCAGCAGGATGGCGGGCTACAATGAGCAGTTCTTC. It codes for CASRMAGYNEQFF.

The chain uses TRBV30 and TRBJ2-1; TRBD1 matches at 12 bases. From germline, CDR1 is GTSNPN and CDR2 SVGIG (reference sequence). This CDR3 contains 15 residues. With V trimmed by 1 base and J by 6 bases, 4 bases remained unmatched. CDR3 residues: CAWSAGTGGPNEQFF. Here the CDR3 DNA reads TGTGCCTGGAGTGCTGGGACAGGGGGCCCCAATGAGCAGTTCTTC. The full variable domain, in which reference TRBV30 and TRBJ2-1 provide the parts outside the CDR3, is SQTIHQWPATLVQPVGSPLSLECTVEGTSNPNLYWYRQAAGRGLQLLFYSVGIGQISSEVPQNLSASRPQDRQFILSSKKLLLSDSGFYLCAWSAGTGGPNEQFFGPGTRLTVL.

This clonotype was counted ten times or more. The CDR3 nucleotides read TGCGCCAGCAGCCCTACTTTAGACGAGCAGTTCTTC. It encodes CASSPTLDEQFF. This sequence joins TRBV5-1 and TRBJ2-1; D gene ambiguous. Trimming cost V 4 bases and J 10 bases, with 12 bases left between them. The CDR3 spans 12 residues. The V gene's germline CDR1 is SGHRS and CDR2 YFSETQ. Variable domain in full (rest from reference TRBV5-1 and TRBJ2-1): KAGVTQTPRYLIKTRGQQVTLSCSPISGHRSVSWYQQTPGQGLQFLFEYFSETQRNKGNFPGRFSGRQFSNSRSEMNVSTLELGDSALYLCASSPTLDEQFFGPGTRLTVL.

The V and J genes are TRBV7-9 and TRBJ2-2; 8 nucleotides align to TRBD2. The junction had 9 bases not matched to a gene; V was cut back by 6 bases and J by 6 bases. There are 15 residues in the CDR3. CDR1 SEHNR and CDR2 FQNEAQ come from the germline V gene (reference sequence). Here the CDR3 reads CASSTGTRGSGELFF. CDR3 nucleotide sequence: TGTGCCAGCAGTACTGGGACTAGGGGTTCCGGGGAGCTGTTTTTT.

This clonotype appeared a few times. The V gene is TRBV29-1, the J gene TRBJ2-1; possible D gene TRBD2, 6 bases. Germline CDR1 SQVTM, CDR2 ANQGSEA. Between the trimmed V and J ends, which lost 3 bases and 2 bases, there was a span of 17 bases. There are 16 residues in the CDR3. The CDR3 DNA sequence: TGCAGCGTTGACTCCCCCCCGGGGGTTCCCTACAATGAGCAGTTCTTC. It translates to CSVDSPPGVPYNEQFF.

The rearrangement links TRBV2 to TRBJ1-1; 7 nucleotides match TRBD1. The CDR3 is 14 residues long. Trimming cost V 5 bases and J 3 bases; bases outside gene matches: 6. The V gene's germline CDR1 is SNHLY and CDR2 FYNNEI. CDR3 amino acids: CASSLTGIDTEAFF. The CDR3 DNA reads as TGTGCCAGCAGTCTGACAGGGATTGACACTGAAGCTTTCTTT.

This clonotype was detected ten times or more. This rearrangement joins TRBV20-1 to TRBJ2-1; 7 bases are a match to TRBD1. Losses at the gene ends were 0 bases for V and 6 bases for J; bases not matched to a gene: 8. Per the germline V gene, CDR1 is DFQATT and CDR2 is SNEGSKA (reference sequence). The CDR3 loop spans 15 amino acids. In nucleotides, the CDR3 is TGCAGTGCTAGAGATTCCACAGGGGTAATCAATGAGCAGTTCTTC. Translated, it gives CSARDSTGVINEQFF.

This clonotype has a handful of counts. A much larger clone differs by one base, so this may be a read error. The gene calls are TRBV2 and TRBJ2-5; TRBD1 matches at 8 bases. This CDR3 is built from 14 residues. The germline gives CDR1 SNHLY, CDR2 FYNNEI. V lost 6 bases and J lost 6; bases outside the gene matches: 9. The CDR3 loop reads CASRPGAGGKTQYF. The CDR3 bases are TGTGCCAGCAGACCCGGGGCAGGGGGCAAGACCCAGTACTTC.

V usage is TRBV6-1 and J usage is TRBJ2-7; 9 bases match TRBD1. After removal of 4 bases from V and 1 base from J, the junction contained 2 bases not matched to a gene. The length of the CDR3 is 14 residues. The germline V gene encodes CDR1 MNHNS and CDR2 SASEGT. The CDR3 loop is CASSAGQGSYEQYF. The CDR3 coding sequence is TGTGCCAGCAGTGCGGGACAGGGTTCCTACGAGCAGTACTTC.